This TCR beta chain was identified in a study of blood T cell repertoires in COVID-19. Study at large: Acute and convalescent COVID-19 samples came from the United States, Italy and Spain. The cDNA or gDNA used as material had been derived from T cells, B-cell-depleted T cells, or PBMCs.

Produced via immunoSEQ multiplex PCR; TCRdb's table is partial and in-frame only. The profile shows some 220,000 clones, just under 85% of them singletons. Sequencing was carried out using peripheral blood. The TCR was taken from a woman aged 60 to 75 with active or convalescent COVID-19.

The CDR3 region is CASSDGGSQFSGNTIYF. In DNA form, the CDR3 reads TGTGCCAGCAGTGACGGTGGGAGTCAATTCTCTGGAAACACCATATATTTT. This rearrangement joins TRBV6-4 to TRBJ1-3; D gene ambiguous. The CDR3 covers 17 residues. Trimming removed 2 bases from V and 0 bases from J, with 14 bases in between. Germline V gene lookup returns CDR1 MRHNA and CDR2 SNTAGT.